This TCR beta chain stems from a study of T-cell memory formation after mild COVID-19. General study points: Contracting CD8+ clones were enriched in EMRA, CD4+ mainly in CM and EM. Proof of SARS-CoV-2 specificity was absent for the second-wave clones that crested on day 37. Memory from before infection featured some responding clones, which suggests cross-reactive memory joined.

This clonotype was detected only a few times. Its antigen is not identified. A 5'RACE reaction primed in the constant segment made cDNA libraries of TCR alpha and TCR beta, and these carried sample barcodes and UMIs. Each CDR3 protein gets one entry after TCRdb re-called the 5' RACE reads with MiXCR. The sample lists 400,000 to 550,000 distinct CDR3 sequences; 20% to 30% were seen once. Germline lookup yields CDR1 MNHEY and CDR2 SVGAGI. V lost 0 bases to trimming and J lost 6 bases; unmatched junction nucleotides: 5. This CDR3 is built from 15 residues. The material sequenced was PBMCs or a T cell subset sorted from them (not recorded which). The receptor comes from an adult woman who had mild COVID-19 (a few samples of this study predate the infection). Cell type and time point are not known. The V gene is TRBV6-5, the J gene TRBJ1-5; 7 bases map to TRBD1. The CDR3 reads CASSYSNRGGQPQHF. CDR3 nucleotides: TGTGCCAGCAGTTACTCGAACAGGGGAGGTCAGCCCCAGCATTTT.